This passage covers 31 T cell receptor beta chains from one sample sequenced in a study of patients and donors after allogeneic stem cell transplantation. Each CDR3 protein is one row after TCRdb ran MiXCR on the RT-PCR reads. The sample includes 8,300 or so distinct CDR3 sequences, 3.5% to 4.5% of them seen just once. The specimen was blood, either unsorted or a sorted T cell fraction (not recorded which). These receptors all stem from a human donor who was either an allogeneic HSCT recipient or a stem cell or donor lymphocyte infusion donor (not recorded which). It is not recorded whose cells these are; they may come from a transplant donor.

Many counts were recorded for this clonotype. V usage is TRBV5-1 and J usage is TRBJ2-5; D unclear. V was shortened by 0 bases and J by 1 base, with 4 bases between the two germline ends. The CDR3 runs to 13 residues. From germline, CDR1 is SGHRS and CDR2 YFSETQ. CDR3 sequence reads: CASSLDAQETQYF. In DNA form, the CDR3 reads TGCGCCAGCAGCTTGGATGCCCAAGAGACCCAGTACTTC.

This clonotype was found many times. The chain recombines TRBV29-1 with TRBJ2-7; D ambiguous. The CDR3 is 12 residues long. Germline loops: CDR1 SQVTM, CDR2 ANQGSEA. V was shortened by 5 bases and J by 3 bases, with 11 bases between the two germline ends. CDR3 sequence: CSVLDFYYEQYF. CDR3 sequence (DNA): TGCAGCGTTTTAGATTTCTACTACGAGCAGTACTTC.

This clonotype has ten or more counts. J is TRBJ2-3 and V is TRBV10-3, with 9 positions matching TRBD2. V lost 2 bases and J lost 3; bases outside the gene matches: 3. Germline assignment: CDR1 ENHRY and CDR2 SYGVKD. This CDR3 is 15 amino acids long. The CDR3 loop is CAISESSGSTDTQYF. The CDR3 nucleotides are TGTGCCATCAGTGAGAGTAGCGGGAGTACAGATACGCAGTATTTT.

This clonotype was seen many times. The V call is TRBV20-1, the J call TRBJ1-6; maybe TRBD1 (6 bases). Between the trimmed V and J ends, which lost 1 base and 7 bases, there was a span of 14 bases. Per germline, CDR1 DFQATT and CDR2 SNEGSKA (reference sequence). The CDR3 is 15 amino acids. The CDR3 nucleotides read TGCAGTGCTAGAGTTTTCGGACAGCCCAATTCACCCCTCCACTTT. It translates to CSARVFGQPNSPLHF.

This clonotype was detected ten times or more. V is TRBV7-9 and J is TRBJ2-7, with 7 bases that match TRBD1. The V gene's germline CDR1 is SEHNR and CDR2 FQNEAQ (reference sequence). The V and J ends lost 5 bases and 1 base, in that order; junction bases with no gene match: 8. This CDR3 spans 15 amino acids. CDR3 region: CASSPTRQGSYEQYF. The CDR3, as DNA: TGTGCCAGCAGCCCGACGAGACAGGGATCCTACGAGCAGTACTTC.

This clonotype was seen many times. The chain uses TRBV6-1 and TRBJ2-2, with TRBD1 matching over 9 bases. CDR1 MNHNS and CDR2 SASEGT come from the germline V gene. J gave up 7 bases and V 8 bases, and 5 bases lay outside the gene matches. The CDR3 sequence is 13 residues long. Here the CDR3 DNA reads TGTGCCAGCTGGACAGGGGAAATCGGGGAGCTGTTTTTT. Protein: CASWTGEIGELFF.

The gene calls are TRBV12-3 or TRBV12-4 and TRBJ2-7, with 9 bases that match TRBD2. V lost 3 bases, J lost 7 bases, and 7 bases stayed unmatched. The CDR3 totals 14 residues. The DNA of the CDR3 is TGTGCCAGCAGTTTTCGGAGCGGGAGGAGAGAGCAGTACTTC. Encoded protein: CASSFRSGRREQYF.

Judged by abundance, this clonotype is medium-sized. J is TRBJ1-6 and V is TRBV20-1; TRBD1 aligns across 8 bases. The CDR3 runs to 13 residues. Germline V gene data show CDR1 as DFQATT and CDR2 as SNEGSKA (reference sequence). Trimming cost V 6 bases and J 7 bases; bases outside gene matches: 5. Written as DNA, the CDR3 is TGCAGTGCCTGGACAGGGTACAATTCACCCCTCCACTTT. It encodes CSAWTGYNSPLHF.

This clonotype was seen at least ten times. The chain links TRBV28 to TRBJ2-7; maybe TRBD1 (5 bases). CDR1 and CDR2 (germline): MDHEN, SYDVKM. V shed 5 bases and J shed 2 bases, with 10 bases lying between them. CDR3 length: 13 residues. The CDR3 protein is CASSQGVPYEQYF. The CDR3 bases are TGTGCCAGCAGTCAAGGGGTTCCCTACGAGCAGTACTTC.

There are many counts of this clonotype. The V and J genes are TRBV12-3 or TRBV12-4 and TRBJ2-1; D uncertain. The CDR3 consists of 13 residues. Trimming left V 7 bases short and J 6 bases short, with 13 bases between. The CDR3 DNA reads as TGTGCCAGCACTCCCAGACTTCGCAATGAGCAGTTCTTC. This encodes CASTPRLRNEQFF.

This clonotype was seen repeatedly, ten times or more. The rearrangement links TRBV3-1 to TRBJ2-7; D gene uncertain. Trimming pared 1 base from V and 2 bases from J, leaving 6 bases between. There are 13 residues in the CDR3. Germline values: CDR1 LGHDT, CDR2 YNNKEL (reference sequence). Written as DNA, the CDR3 is TGTGCCAGCAGCCAAGCAGAACCCTACGAGCAGTACTTC. Protein sequence: CASSQAEPYEQYF.

This clonotype was seen repeatedly, ten times or more. V is TRBV28 and J is TRBJ2-7; no firm D call. V dropped 7 bases and J dropped 2 bases, with 6 bases sitting between them. This CDR3 spans 11 amino acids. Germline values: CDR1 MDHEN, CDR2 SYDVKM. The CDR3 region is CASKTPYEQYF. The CDR3 DNA follows: TGTGCCAGCAAAACCCCCTACGAGCAGTACTTC.

This clonotype has a count of ten or more. The CDR3 loop reads CASNTWDFNEKLFF. CDR3 sequence (DNA): TGTGCCAGCAATACCTGGGATTTCAATGAAAAACTGTTTTTT. V is TRBV2 and J is TRBJ1-4, with D unresolved. Per germline, CDR1 SNHLY and CDR2 FYNNEI. The CDR3 has 14 residues. Trimming shortened V by 7 bases and J by 5 bases, and 14 bases separated the two germline ends.

This clonotype was detected ten times or more. The V call is TRBV10-3, the J call TRBJ2-3; D gene unclear. Germline V gene data show CDR1 as ENHRY and CDR2 as SYGVKD. Trimming removed 4 bases at V and 4 bases at J, with 18 bases between. The CDR3 is made up of 16 amino acids. The CDR3 region is CAISATASVSSDTQYF. For the CDR3, the DNA is TGTGCCATCAGTGCGACGGCCTCGGTGTCGTCAGATACGCAGTATTTT.

This clonotype was observed a few times. CDR3 amino acids: CASTALVQPQHF. The CDR3 nucleotides read TGTGCTTCCACGGCCTTGGTGCAGCCCCAGCATTTT. The rearrangement uses TRBV24-1 and TRBJ1-5; no clear D. Per the germline V gene, CDR1 is KGHDR and CDR2 is SFDVKD. CDR3 length: 12 residues.

This clonotype is termed medium-sized (0.01 to 0.1%). V is TRBV28 and J is TRBJ1-5; no definite D call. The CDR3 spans 15 residues. V lost 2 bases to trimming and J lost 11 bases, with 19 bases between them. Germline loops: CDR1 MDHEN, CDR2 SYDVKM. DNA of the CDR3: TGTGCCAGCAGTTTAACCCCCCTGTGGGGAGAAGCCCAGCATTTT. Amino acids: CASSLTPLWGEAQHF.

By sample fraction, this clonotype is medium-sized. V is TRBV28 and J is TRBJ1-1, with a tentative D call TRBD1 (6 bases). This CDR3 contains 15 residues. V was clipped by 5 bases and J by 5 bases, with 18 bases between them. The germline gives CDR1 MDHEN, CDR2 SYDVKM. CDR3 residues: CASSPPWGGLTEAFF. For the CDR3, the DNA is TGTGCCAGCAGTCCTCCTTGGGGGGGCCTGACTGAAGCTTTCTTT.

This clonotype was seen ten or more times. This chain links TRBV12-3 or TRBV12-4 with TRBJ2-5, with D possibly matching TRBD2 (5 bases). Trimming stripped 5 bases from V and 1 base from J, with 11 bases between. The CDR3 consists of 14 residues. Here the CDR3 DNA reads TGTGCCAGCAGTCCCGGACTGCCCCAAGAGACCCAGTACTTC. It is translated as CASSPGLPQETQYF.

This clonotype was counted a few times. V usage is TRBV2 and J usage is TRBJ2-1, with 9 bases fitting TRBD2. Germline V gene data show CDR1 as SNHLY and CDR2 as FYNNEI. The V gene end was trimmed by 7 bases and the J gene end by 5 bases; junction bases not matched to a gene: 9. The CDR3 has 15 amino acids. The CDR3, as DNA: TGTGCCAGCAAAGAACGGACTAGCGAAAACAATGAGCAGTTCTTC. It codes for CASKERTSENNEQFF.

This clonotype has a count of ten or more. The chain combines TRBV4-3 with TRBJ2-5; D may correspond to TRBD1 or TRBD2 (5 bases each). Trimming removed 0 bases at V and 5 bases at J, with 22 bases between. CDR1 and CDR2 (germline): LGHNA, YSLEER. The CDR3 is 18 residues long. For the CDR3, the DNA is TGCGCCAGCAGCCAAGATAGTTTTCCGGGACCAGGGCGGGAGACCCAGTACTTC. Protein product: CASSQDSFPGPGRETQYF.

This clonotype appeared many times. This chain connects TRBV7-3 to TRBJ2-2; D is unresolved. Trimming removed 3 bases at V and 5 bases at J, with 7 bases between. This CDR3 region has 13 residues. Germline CDR1 is SGHTA and CDR2 is FQGTGA. CDR3 sequence: CASSFDVTGELFF. The CDR3 DNA follows: TGTGCCAGCAGCTTCGACGTTACCGGGGAGCTGTTTTTT.

This clonotype was detected ten times or more. The chain uses TRBV10-3 and TRBJ1-1; D is undetermined. This CDR3 region has 14 residues. V was shortened by 3 bases and J by 0 bases, with 8 bases between the two germline ends. Germline V gene lookup returns CDR1 ENHRY and CDR2 SYGVKD. The CDR3 DNA sequence: TGTGCCATCAGTGATGCACGGGTGAACACTGAAGCTTTCTTT. Amino acids: CAISDARVNTEAFF.

This clonotype was counted at least ten times. This chain links TRBV3-1 with TRBJ1-1; D is ambiguous. Trimming took off 4 bases at V and 5 bases at J, with 11 bases between the two ends. The CDR3 has 13 amino acids. Germline loops: CDR1 LGHDT, CDR2 YNNKEL (reference sequence). The CDR3 region has the DNA TGTGCCAGCAGCCCCCTAGTGGGGACTGAAGCTTTCTTT. Translation gives CASSPLVGTEAFF. Based on the CDR3 plus reference TRBV3-1 and TRBJ1-1, the full variable domain is DTAVSQTPKYLVTQMGNDKSIKCEQNLGHDTMYWYKQDSKKFLKIMFSYNNKELIINETVPNRFSPKSPDKAHLNLHINSLELGDSAVYFCASSPLVGTEAFFGQGTRLTVV.

J is TRBJ2-5 and V is TRBV27; D remains ambiguous. The V end lost 3 bases, the J end lost 2 bases, and 10 bases lay between the germline ends. The CDR3 totals 14 residues. Germline CDR1 and CDR2: MNHEY and SMNVEV (reference sequence). DNA of the CDR3: TGTGCCAGCAGTTTCTTAGGGTGGCAAGAGACCCAGTACTTC. This sequence encodes CASSFLGWQETQYF.

This clonotype was observed a single time. The chain combines TRBV28 with TRBJ1-1, with 7 bases identical to TRBD1. CDR3 size: 14 residues. V shed 6 bases, J shed 1 base, and the junction held 5 bases outside the gene matches. Germline CDR1 MDHEN, CDR2 SYDVKM. CDR3 nucleotides: TGTGCCAGCAGCGACAGGGTTAGGAACACTGAAGCTTTCTTT. This translates into CASSDRVRNTEAFF. Based on the CDR3 plus reference TRBV28 and TRBJ1-1, the full variable domain is DVKVTQSSRYLVKRTGEKVFLECVQDMDHENMFWYRQDPGLGLRLIYFSYDVKMKEKGDIPEGYSVSREKKERFSLILESASTNQTSMYLCASSDRVRNTEAFFGQGTRLTVV.

This clonotype was detected many times. V is TRBV20-1 and J is TRBJ2-1; TRBD2 aligns across 9 bases. This CDR3 comprises 13 residues. The J segment lost 12 bases and the V segment lost 5 bases, leaving 11 bases of the junction unmatched. Per the germline V gene, CDR1 is DFQATT and CDR2 is SNEGSKA (reference sequence). In DNA, the CDR3 is TGCAGTGCTCCCTTTGCGGGAGGGGGGGTGCAGTTCTTC. Amino acid sequence: CSAPFAGGGVQFF.

This clonotype was counted ten times or more. V usage is TRBV3-1 and J usage is TRBJ1-6, with 9 bases identical to TRBD1. Germline CDR1 LGHDT, CDR2 YNNKEL (reference sequence). V lost 7 bases, J lost 3 bases, and 7 bases stayed unmatched. The CDR3 runs 16 residues. This CDR3 reads CASNSPGQGYNSPLHF. CDR3 nucleotide sequence: TGTGCCAGCAACTCACCGGGACAGGGCTATAATTCACCCCTCCACTTT.

There are many counts of this clonotype. The J gene is TRBJ2-2, the V gene TRBV2; D unclear. This CDR3 has 12 residues. Germline CDR1 SNHLY, CDR2 FYNNEI. V lost 6 bases and J lost 8, with 10 bases in between. DNA of the CDR3: TGTGCCAGCAGGCTTGGCGTTGGGGAGCTGTTTTTT. Protein sequence: CASRLGVGELFF.

This clonotype was counted ten times or more. The chain links TRBV18 to TRBJ2-7, with 12 nucleotides matching TRBD2. Germline CDR1 is KGHSH and CDR2 is LQKENI. The CDR3 sequence is 15 residues long. J lost 3 bases, V lost 4 bases, and 4 bases had no gene match. The CDR3 is CASSQPGLAGYEQYF. DNA for the CDR3: TGTGCCAGCTCACAACCGGGACTAGCGGGCTACGAGCAGTACTTC.

This clonotype appeared many times. The chain couples TRBV7-9 to TRBJ2-7, with 9 bases matching TRBD2. The CDR3 runs to 14 residues. After removal of 3 bases from V and 7 bases from J, the junction contained 7 bases not matched to a gene. The germline CDR1 and CDR2 sequences are SEHNR and FQNEAQ (reference sequence). The CDR3 coding sequence is TGTGCCAGCAGCTTTAGCGGGAGCTCGAAGGAGCAGTACTTC. Translation: CASSFSGSSKEQYF.

There are many counts of this clonotype. The genes are TRBV5-5 and TRBJ2-3; no clear D gene. This CDR3 has 14 residues. Germline values: CDR1 SGHKS, CDR2 YYEKEE (reference sequence). V was shortened by 2 bases and J by 1 base, with 8 bases between the two germline ends. CDR3 sequence reads: CASSFAGGTDTQYF. CDR3 sequence (DNA): TGTGCCAGCAGCTTTGCCGGCGGCACAGATACGCAGTATTTT.